What follows are 25 T cell receptor beta chains derived from one specimen sequenced in a study of beta chain features in type 1 diabetes. Expressed TCRB transcripts were sequenced after all isolated RNA was converted to cDNA. Libraries were prepared by immunoSEQ multiplex PCR; TCRdb keeps only in-frame clonotypes and omits some of them. Seen here are 900,000 or so clones, 17% observed once, and the top ten hold around 0.02%. Sample: naive CD4+ T cells from blood. The receptors derive from a woman younger than 30 in good health.

This clone was detected a few times. The chain is built from TRBV6-5 and TRBJ2-2, with unresolved D. Deletions cut 6 bases from V and 0 bases from J, with 8 bases between. CDR1 is MNHEY, CDR2 SVGAGI, per germline. This CDR3 spans 14 amino acids. The CDR3 loop is CASSSSPNTGELFF. For the CDR3, the DNA is TGTGCCAGCAGCTCCTCGCCGAACACCGGGGAGCTGTTTTTT.

The V call is TRBV7-2, the J call TRBJ2-7; 11 bases map to TRBD2. This CDR3 contains 16 residues. V trimming: 0 bases; J trimming: 2 bases; junction bases outside the gene matches: 3. Germline loops: CDR1 SGHTA, CDR2 FQGNSA. In DNA form, the CDR3 reads TGTGCCAGCAGCTTAGCGTCTAGCGGGAGGACCTACGAGCAGTACTTC. Protein sequence: CASSLASSGRTYEQYF.

The chain uses TRBV2 and TRBJ2-1, with TRBD2 matching over 10 bases. The CDR3 is 15 amino acids. J lost 4 bases, V lost 8 bases, and 8 bases had no gene match. CDR1 is SNHLY, CDR2 FYNNEI, per germline. For the CDR3, the DNA is TGTGCCAGCCGCGGACTAGCGGCAGATTACAATGAGCAGTTCTTC. Translated, it gives CASRGLAADYNEQFF.

This clone came up a few times. The gene calls are TRBV14 and TRBJ2-3, with D uncertain. V was shortened by 5 bases and J by 0 bases, with 18 bases between the two germline ends. This CDR3 region has 17 residues. CDR1 and CDR2 from the germline V gene are SGHDN and FVKESK. In DNA form, the CDR3 reads TGTGCCAGCAGCGTGATGGACCGGGCCTCTAGCACAGATACGCAGTATTTT. It yields the protein CASSVMDRASSTDTQYF. Looking up the rest from reference TRBV14 and TRBJ2-3 gives the full variable domain: EAGVTQFPSHSVIEKGQTVTLRCDPISGHDNLYWYRRVMGKEIKFLLHFVKESKQDESGMPNNRFLAERTGGTYSTLKVQPAELEDSGVYFCASSVMDRASSTDTQYFGPGTRLTVL.

This rearrangement joins TRBV7-2 to TRBJ2-5; perhaps TRBD2 as D (5 bases). Between the trimmed V and J ends, which lost 4 bases and 0 bases, there was a span of 9 bases. Per germline, CDR1 SGHTA and CDR2 FQGNSA. The CDR3 totals 14 residues. The CDR3 region has the DNA TGTGCCAGCAGCTCGGGGAAGTACCAAGAGACCCAGTACTTC. Protein: CASSSGKYQETQYF.

In this sample, this clone turned up a few times. At the DNA level, this CDR3 is encoded by other sequences in the same sample as well. The chain is built from TRBV5-4 and TRBJ2-5; D remains unclear. This CDR3 contains 13 residues. Germline V gene sequence: CDR1 SGHNT, CDR2 YYREEE (reference sequence). V was cut by 0 bases and J by 2 bases, with 5 bases left in between. As DNA, the CDR3 is TGTGCCAGCAGCTTGGCAGCTCAAGAGACCCAGTACTTC. Encoded protein: CASSLAAQETQYF.

The chain has TRBV15 and TRBJ2-4; 11 nucleotides line up with TRBD2. The CDR3 is 16 residues long. V shed 3 bases, J shed 6 bases, and the junction held 7 bases outside the gene matches. Germline V gives CDR1 LNHNV, CDR2 YYDKDF (reference sequence). CDR3 nucleotides: TGTGCCACCAGCAGGGGGGCGACTAGCGGGACAAACATTCAGTACTTC. Translated: CATSRGATSGTNIQYF.

This clone was picked up a small number of times. The rearrangement uses TRBV9 and TRBJ1-2; 8 nucleotides line up with TRBD1. V lost 6 bases, J lost 2 bases, and 6 bases stayed unmatched. This CDR3 spans 14 amino acids. The V gene's germline CDR1 is SGDLS and CDR2 YYNGEE. The CDR3 region is CASTLDRVNYGYTF. CDR3 nucleotide sequence: TGTGCCAGCACCCTGGACAGGGTGAACTATGGCTACACCTTC.

The gene calls are TRBV27 and TRBJ1-2, with 8 bases that match TRBD1. Germline CDR1 MNHEY, CDR2 SMNVEV (reference sequence). The CDR3 length is 13 residues. Trimming at V came to 6 bases and at J to 8 bases, leaving 8 bases not matched to a gene. CDR3 region: CASSPQGARGYTF. The CDR3 DNA sequence: TGTGCCAGCAGCCCTCAGGGGGCCCGGGGCTACACCTTC.

The chain links TRBV29-1 to TRBJ2-2; 12 nucleotides agree with TRBD2. CDR3 length equals 17 residues. Per the germline V gene, CDR1 is SQVTM and CDR2 is ANQGSEA. Trimming took 5 bases from V and 7 from J; bases not matched to a gene: 14. CDR3 sequence reads: CSVRTGALAGGNGELFF. The DNA for the CDR3 is TGCAGCGTTAGGACAGGGGCACTAGCGGGAGGAAACGGGGAGCTGTTTTTT.

Comment on this clone: Other DNA variants within this sample encode the same CDR3. The V call is TRBV18, the J call TRBJ2-5; a weak D match, TRBD1 (6 bases). Trimming left V 3 bases short and J 1 base short, with 9 bases between. Per the germline V gene, CDR1 is KGHSH and CDR2 is LQKENI. This CDR3 contains 14 residues. CDR3 loop: CASSPGQSQETQYF. In nucleotides, the CDR3 is TGTGCCAGCTCACCTGGACAGTCCCAAGAGACCCAGTACTTC. Full variable domain (outside the CDR3, taken from reference TRBV18 and TRBJ2-5): NAGVMQNPRHLVRRRGQEARLRCSPMKGHSHVYWYRQLPEEGLKFMVYLQKENIIDESGMPKERFSAEFPKEGPSILRIQQVVRGDSAAYFCASSPGQSQETQYFGPGTRLLVL.

There are a few counts of this clone. This sequence joins TRBV28 and TRBJ1-1; D unclear. Trimming stripped 2 bases from V and 14 bases from J, with 15 bases between. Germline loops: CDR1 MDHEN, CDR2 SYDVKM. The CDR3 consists of 12 residues. CDR3 coding DNA: TGTGCCAGCAGTTTACGGTCAGCCCGATGCTTCTTT. Its protein product is CASSLRSARCFF.

This clone has only a few counts. This chain joins TRBV5-6 and TRBJ1-4; D gene unclear. The CDR3 length is 13 residues. Germline V gives CDR1 SGHDT, CDR2 YYEEEE. V was clipped by 4 bases and J by 7 bases, with 11 bases between them. For the CDR3, the DNA is TGTGCCAGCAGCCGCGGTGGGCGTGAAAAACTGTTTTTT. The encoded protein is CASSRGGREKLFF.

This clone was detected a few times. A read error may produce the germline difference seen at one junction end. This chain connects TRBV7-2 to TRBJ1-2; D remains ambiguous. Looked up from germline, CDR1 is SGHTA and CDR2 is FQGNSA. There are 13 residues in the CDR3. The CDR3 sequence is CASSLLADYGYTF. CDR3 sequence (DNA): TGTGCCAGCAGCTTACTTGCTGACTACGGCTACACCTTC.

The V and J genes are TRBV9 and TRBJ2-1, with 8 bases fitting TRBD2. CDR3 length equals 17 residues. The junction had 7 bases not matched to a gene; V was cut back by 0 bases and J by 2 bases. Germline loops: CDR1 SGDLS, CDR2 YYNGEE. The CDR3 sequence: CASSVAIPGLAYNEQFF. CDR3 nucleotide sequence: TGTGCCAGCAGCGTAGCTATACCGGGACTAGCCTACAATGAGCAGTTCTTC.

This clone came up a few times. This chain connects TRBV7-6 to TRBJ2-7; 7 positions agree with TRBD1. Germline assignment: CDR1 SGHVS and CDR2 FNYEAQ. The CDR3 has 14 residues. The V and J ends lost 7 bases and 1 base, in that order; junction bases with no gene match: 7. Written as DNA, the CDR3 is TGTGCCAGCAACTCGACAGGGCGATCCTACGAGCAGTACTTC. It encodes CASNSTGRSYEQYF.

Only a few counts were recorded for this clone. This chain links TRBV6-5 with TRBJ1-1; D not certain. There are 13 residues in the CDR3. Germline V gene sequence: CDR1 MNHEY, CDR2 SVGAGI. V lost 8 bases and J 4 bases, leaving 14 bases between the germline ends. CDR3 loop: CASRERSVTEAFF. CDR3 coding DNA: TGTGCCAGCCGGGAGAGGAGCGTCACTGAAGCTTTCTTT.

In its sample, this clone was seen a few times. The V call is TRBV7-9, the J call TRBJ2-1; D gene ambiguous. The V gene's germline CDR1 is SEHNR and CDR2 FQNEAQ (reference sequence). The CDR3 sequence is 13 residues long. Trimming shortened V by 3 bases and J by 7 bases, and 10 bases separated the two germline ends. CDR3 protein: CASSFVSGNEQFF. CDR3 coding DNA: TGTGCCAGCAGCTTTGTTTCCGGGAATGAGCAGTTCTTC.

This clone was detected only a few times. This chain uses TRBV7-9 with TRBJ2-3, with D hard to call. V was pared by 3 bases and J by 2 bases, with 21 bases between. The germline V gene has CDR1 SEHNR and CDR2 FQNEAQ (reference sequence). The CDR3 has 18 amino acids. The CDR3 protein is CASSFPRRGGTTTDTQYF. DNA of the CDR3: TGTGCCAGCAGCTTCCCAAGGAGAGGCGGTACAACCACAGATACGCAGTATTTT. Based on the CDR3 plus reference TRBV7-9 and TRBJ2-3, the full variable domain is DTGVSQNPRHKITKRGQNVTFRCDPISEHNRLYWYRQTLGQGPEFLTYFQNEAQLEKSRLLSDRFSAERPKGSFSTLEIQRTEQGDSAMYLCASSFPRRGGTTTDTQYFGPGTRLTVL.

The J gene is TRBJ2-3, the V gene TRBV25-1; D not certain. The CDR3 loop spans 15 amino acids. The germline V and J ends were trimmed by 3 bases and 1 base, with 11 bases remaining between them. Per germline, CDR1 MGHDK and CDR2 SYGVNS. CDR3: CASSDTRLGTDTQYF. The CDR3 nucleotides read TGTGCCAGCAGTGATACCAGGCTCGGCACAGATACGCAGTATTTT.

The genes are TRBV10-3 and TRBJ1-2, with a tentative D call TRBD1 (5 bases). From germline, CDR1 is ENHRY and CDR2 SYGVKD. The V and J ends lost 4 bases and 5 bases respectively, with 8 bases between them. CDR3 length: 12 amino acids. CDR3 DNA sequence: TGTGCCATCAGTGGAGGGGTTTATGGCTACACCTTC. Protein sequence: CAISGGVYGYTF.

The chain recombines TRBV5-1 with TRBJ2-3, with D perhaps matching TRBD1 (6 bases). Germline lookup yields CDR1 SGHRS and CDR2 YFSETQ. This CDR3 comprises 15 residues. Trimming pared 3 bases from V and 0 bases from J, leaving 11 bases between. The CDR3 DNA reads as TGCGCCAGCAGCTCAAACGGACAGAGCACAGATACGCAGTATTTT. Protein product: CASSSNGQSTDTQYF.

J is TRBJ1-2 and V is TRBV28, with 8 bases matching TRBD1. CDR3 length equals 15 residues. The germline V gene has CDR1 MDHEN and CDR2 SYDVKM. V gave up 4 bases and J gave up 6 bases; unmatched junction bases: 10. The CDR3 sequence: CASSSPGTGANGYTF. As DNA, the CDR3 is TGTGCCAGCAGTTCCCCCGGGACAGGTGCTAATGGCTACACCTTC.

V gene TRBV7-2 combines with J gene TRBJ1-2; 7 bases fit TRBD1. The CDR3 runs to 17 residues. Trimming at V came to 1 base and at J to 0 bases, leaving 8 bases not matched to a gene. Germline CDR1 reads SGHTA; CDR2 reads FQGNSA. Here the CDR3 DNA reads TGTGCCAGCAGCTTAGTTAGGGACAGCCTAGCTAACTATGGCTACACCTTC. This sequence encodes CASSLVRDSLANYGYTF.

Comment on this clone: The sample contains more than one DNA sequence encoding this CDR3. The genes are TRBV18 and TRBJ1-2, with TRBD1 matching 7 bases. The germline V gene has CDR1 KGHSH and CDR2 LQKENI. With V trimmed by 3 bases and J by 5 bases, 3 bases remained unmatched. This CDR3 is built from 13 residues. The CDR3 is CASSPSGQYGYTF. In DNA, the CDR3 is TGTGCCAGCTCACCTTCGGGACAGTATGGCTACACCTTC.